This T cell receptor beta chain was identified during a study of long-term antiretroviral therapy in people with HIV. Study-level information: By about a decade, the earliest samples predate the 2015 immediate-ART recommendation.

The germline gives CDR1 LNHDA, CDR2 SQIVND (reference sequence). CDR3 size: 14 residues. Trimming cost V 9 bases and J 6 bases; bases outside gene matches: 13. Study findings and constraints: The study collected blood between about 2004 and 2017, possibly under older ART regimens.

Ahead of DNA extraction, samples held 1-10 million cryopreserved PBMC each. A remark on this clone: Its antigen remains unknown.

Sequencing relied on immunoSEQ assay v3.0, run at survey level. For each individual sample, sequencing targeted roughly 40,000-55,000 T-cell genomes. Using immunoSEQ multiplex PCR, the repertoire was profiled, and TCRdb retains in-frame clones only, with some absent. This sample has approximately 30,000 clones; approximately 86% occur once, and the top ten carry approximately 4.8%. The sequenced sample was unsorted PBMCs, obtained 0.8 years after starting antiretroviral therapy. This clonotype originated in a young woman with HIV. The chain employs TRBV19 and TRBJ2-7, with 8 bases fitting TRBD1. CDR3 DNA: TGTGCCAGGGGACTGACCCAGGGGGCCGTCGAGCAGTACGTC. Protein: CARGLTQGAVEQYV.